The sequence of this TCR beta chain was determined in a study of blood T cell repertoires in COVID-19. Study-wide background: T cells, B-cell-depleted T cells, or PBMCs supplied cDNA or gDNA.

This CDR3 contains 17 residues. The junction had 13 bases not matched to a gene; V was cut back by 6 bases and J by 2 bases. In germline, CDR1 is MDHEN, CDR2 SYDVKM. Study processing details: It was from reference gene primer amplification that nucleated cell counts were estimated. TCRdb's copy holds only in-frame clones and misses some; the assay was immunoSEQ multiplex PCR. V, J and clone size derive from that table, while D and trimming were established from the DNA sequence. The table lists about 120,000 clones, around three quarters of them singletons. Material: peripheral blood. This chain connects TRBV28 to TRBJ1-5; 7 bases fit TRBD1. The source of this sequence is a man in his sixties with active or convalescent COVID-19. The CDR3 nucleotides are TGTGCCAGCAGGGGTCGGAAGGGGGCGCTTGGCAATCAGCCCCAGCATTTT. Encoded protein: CASRGRKGALGNQPQHF.